These T cell receptor beta chains were read from a single sample in a study of shared T cell receptors in the human thymus. The table came from immunoSEQ multiplex PCR; TCRdb's copy has only in-frame clones and leaves some out. The data show hundreds of thousands of clones, approximately 90% seen once. Separately, the same data were catalogued under a study of human thymus T cells.

Sequenced sample: thymocytes. The source of these receptors is a boy in the first two years of life with a congenital heart defect. Each CDR3 is given with its conserved first and last residue. Fields, in order: V gene, clone size, D gene, J gene, CDR3 length, CDR3 protein, CDR3 DNA. A D gene is named only where the DNA matches it firmly. Only some rows state a clone size, as once, few, many or a class for expanded clones.

V: TRBV14
size: .
D: TRBD1
J: TRBJ1-2
length: 15
CDR3: CASSLSGQGAGGYTF
DNA: TGTGCCAGCAGCCTATCCGGACAGGGGGCGGGAGGCTACACCTTC

V: TRBV29-1
size: once
D: .
J: TRBJ1-1
length: 17
CDR3: CSVAGEKAKPTNTEAFF
DNA: TGCAGCGTTGCAGGGGAGAAAGCGAAGCCAACGAACACTGAAGCTTTCTTT

V: TRBV19
size: .
D: TRBD2
J: TRBJ2-1
length: 17
CDR3: CASSIRGTSGRDIEQFF
DNA: TGTGCCAGTAGTATTAGGGGGACTAGCGGGAGGGATATTGAGCAGTTCTTC

V: TRBV7-2
size: .
D: TRBD2
J: TRBJ2-1
length: 18
CDR3: CASSRQPGLAGGPNEQFF
DNA: TGTGCCAGCAGCAGACAGCCGGGACTAGCGGGAGGACCCAATGAGCAGTTCTTC

V: TRBV4-3
size: .
D: .
J: TRBJ1-2
length: 15
CDR3: CASSQGRRDAGGYTF
DNA: TGCGCCAGCAGCCAAGGACGAAGGGACGCGGGAGGCTACACCTTC

V: TRBV20-1
size: once
D: .
J: TRBJ2-7
length: 11
CDR3: CSANRQYEQYF
DNA: TGCAGTGCTAATAGACAGTACGAGCAGTACTTC

V: TRBV25-1
size: .
D: .
J: TRBJ2-7
length: 16
CDR3: CASSATGTSSSYEQYF
DNA: TGTGCCAGCAGTGCCACCGGGACTTCAAGCTCCTACGAGCAGTACTTC

V: TRBV15
size: few
D: .
J: TRBJ2-7
length: 15
CDR3: CATSRAQGRYNEQYF
DNA: TGTGCCACCAGCAGGGCCCAGGGGCGGTATAACGAGCAGTACTTC

V: TRBV7-2
size: once
D: TRBD2
J: TRBJ2-7
length: 15
CDR3: CASSTAGGPLYEQYF
DNA: TGTGCCAGCAGTACAGCGGGAGGGCCTCTCTACGAGCAGTACTTC

V: TRBV11-2
size: .
D: TRBD2
J: TRBJ2-1
length: 15
CDR3: CASSQGTSGHNEQFF
DNA: TGTGCCAGCAGTCAGGGGACTAGCGGGCACAATGAGCAGTTCTTC

V: TRBV30
size: .
D: TRBD1
J: TRBJ1-4
length: 13
CDR3: CAWSGQGGEKLFF
DNA: TGTGCCTGGAGTGGACAGGGGGGTGAAAAACTGTTTTTT

V: TRBV5-4
size: .
D: .
J: TRBJ2-5
length: 13
CDR3: CASSWMGRETQYF
DNA: TGTGCCAGCAGCTGGATGGGGCGAGAGACCCAGTACTTC

V: TRBV28
size: .
D: .
J: TRBJ1-2
length: 13
CDR3: CASSLRQGRGYTF
DNA: TGTGCCAGCAGTTTGAGGCAGGGGAGAGGCTACACCTTC

V: TRBV30
size: .
D: TRBD2
J: TRBJ2-7
length: 24
CDR3: CAWSATVGQGENSGRSKGSYEQYF
DNA: TGTGCCTGGAGTGCGACGGTGGGGCAGGGGGAAAATAGCGGGAGGTCCAAGGGCTCCTACGAGCAGTACTTC

V: TRBV11-2
size: few
D: TRBD2
J: TRBJ2-3
length: 15
CDR3: CASSPGGTMTDTQYF
DNA: TGTGCCAGCAGCCCAGGAGGGACTATGACAGATACGCAGTATTTT

V: TRBV9
size: .
D: TRBD2
J: TRBJ2-1
length: 19
CDR3: CASSVVSGRAPSSYNEQFF
DNA: TGTGCCAGCAGCGTGGTAAGCGGGAGGGCCCCAAGCTCCTACAATGAGCAGTTCTTC

V: TRBV21-1
size: .
D: .
J: TRBJ2-1
length: 14
CDR3: CASPGSFLSNEQFF
DNA: TGTGCCAGCCCGGGTTCTTTCTTGAGCAATGAGCAGTTCTTC

V: TRBV15
size: .
D: .
J: TRBJ1-6
length: 15
CDR3: CATGGRSSYNSPLHF
DNA: TGTGCCACGGGGGGGAGGAGCTCCTATAATTCACCCCTCCACTTT

V: TRBV5-4
size: .
D: .
J: TRBJ1-2
length: 14
CDR3: CASSLGGRLDGYTF
DNA: TGTGCCAGCAGCTTGGGAGGGAGGCTGGACGGCTACACCTTC

V: TRBV4-3
size: once
D: .
J: TRBJ2-3
length: 17
CDR3: CASSHLQRRDRTDTQYF
DNA: TGCGCCAGCAGCCACCTCCAAAGGCGGGATCGCACAGATACGCAGTATTTT

V: TRBV7-6
size: .
D: TRBD2
J: TRBJ2-3
length: 17
CDR3: CASSLVGGTSGADTQYF
DNA: TGTGCCAGCAGCTTAGTGGGTGGGACTAGCGGGGCAGATACGCAGTATTTT

V: TRBV28
size: .
D: .
J: TRBJ1-5
length: 16
CDR3: CASSLRGGRGLEPQHF
DNA: TGTGCCAGCAGTCTCCGCGGGGGACGGGGCCTGGAGCCCCAGCATTTT

V: TRBV5-1
size: .
D: TRBD2
J: TRBJ2-3
length: 20
CDR3: CASSFHPPLAGGGGTDTQYF
DNA: TGCGCCAGCAGCTTCCACCCCCCGCTAGCGGGAGGAGGGGGCACAGATACGCAGTATTTT

V: TRBV4-3
size: .
D: .
J: TRBJ2-3
length: 16
CDR3: CASSRTGTLSTDTQYF
DNA: TGCGCCAGCAGCCGAACCGGGACTTTAAGCACAGATACGCAGTATTTT

V: TRBV30
size: .
D: TRBD2
J: TRBJ2-5
length: 18
CDR3: CAWSGPWLADPYQETQYF
DNA: TGTGCCTGGAGTGGGCCTTGGCTAGCGGACCCGTACCAAGAGACCCAGTACTTC

V: TRBV7-9
size: once
D: .
J: TRBJ1-4
length: 18
CDR3: CASSPGNRYHTTNEKLFF
DNA: TGTGCCAGCAGCCCGGGGAACAGATACCATACAACTAATGAAAAACTGTTTTTT

V: TRBV7-4
size: .
D: .
J: TRBJ1-1
length: 13
CDR3: CASRTWGGTEAFF
DNA: TGTGCCAGCAGAACCTGGGGGGGGACTGAAGCTTTCTTT

V: TRBV5-6
size: .
D: .
J: TRBJ2-3
length: 13
CDR3: CASSLLSTDTQYF
DNA: TGTGCCAGCAGCTTGCTTAGCACAGATACGCAGTATTTT

V: TRBV7-2
size: .
D: .
J: TRBJ2-7
length: 18
CDR3: CASSLEKRRTLNSYEQYF
DNA: TGTGCCAGCAGCTTAGAGAAGAGGCGGACTCTTAACTCCTACGAGCAGTACTTC

V: TRBV2
size: .
D: .
J: TRBJ2-7
length: 14
CDR3: CASSPRGARYEQYF
DNA: TGTGCCAGCAGTCCCAGGGGCGCGCGCTACGAGCAGTACTTC

V: TRBV10-1
size: .
D: TRBD2
J: TRBJ2-3
length: 15
CDR3: CASSETSGGEDTQYF
DNA: TGCGCCAGCAGTGAGACTAGCGGGGGCGAGGATACGCAGTATTTT

V: TRBV27
size: .
D: .
J: TRBJ2-3
length: 13
CDR3: CASSLTGTDTQYF
DNA: TGTGCCAGCAGTTTAACTGGCACAGATACGCAGTATTTT

V: TRBV28
size: once
D: TRBD1
J: TRBJ1-4
length: 17
CDR3: CASSPLGTGEANEKLFF
DNA: TGTGCCAGCAGTCCGCTTGGGACAGGGGAGGCTAATGAAAAACTGTTTTTT

V: TRBV5-1
size: few
D: TRBD1
J: TRBJ1-4
length: 14
CDR3: CASSPGTGYEKLFF
DNA: TGCGCCAGCAGCCCCGGGACAGGCTATGAAAAACTGTTTTTT

V: TRBV13
size: .
D: .
J: TRBJ2-7
length: 14
CDR3: CASSLGGRSWEQYF
DNA: TGTGCCAGCAGCCTAGGAGGGAGGTCCTGGGAGCAGTACTTC

V: TRBV30
size: .
D: TRBD2
J: TRBJ2-2
length: 15
CDR3: CAWSGREPSTGELFF
DNA: TGTGCCTGGAGCGGGCGGGAGCCGAGCACCGGGGAGCTGTTTTTT

V: TRBV13
size: once
D: TRBD2
J: TRBJ2-5
length: 16
CDR3: CASSLGLAGYQETQYF
DNA: TGTGCCAGCAGCTTAGGACTAGCGGGATACCAAGAGACCCAGTACTTC

V: TRBV6-8
size: .
D: TRBD2
J: TRBJ2-7
length: 18
CDR3: CASLGLKRENHSSYEQYF
DNA: TGTGCCAGCTTGGGTTTGAAGCGGGAGAATCATAGCTCCTACGAGCAGTACTTC

V: TRBV7-6
size: once
D: .
J: TRBJ1-1
length: 15
CDR3: CASSLAMEMNTEAFF
DNA: TGTGCCAGCAGCTTAGCCATGGAGATGAACACTGAAGCTTTCTTT

V: TRBV27
size: .
D: .
J: TRBJ2-1
length: 11
CDR3: CASSNEGEQFF
DNA: TGTGCCAGCAGTAACGAGGGTGAGCAGTTCTTC

V: TRBV7-8
size: .
D: .
J: TRBJ2-5
length: 16
CDR3: CASSLFRPGGQETQYF
DNA: TGTGCCAGCAGCTTATTCAGGCCTGGTGGACAAGAGACCCAGTACTTC

V: TRBV11-3
size: once
D: .
J: TRBJ1-2
length: 14
CDR3: CASSPDDRRYGYTF
DNA: TGTGCCAGCAGCCCCGACGACAGGCGATATGGCTACACCTTC

V: TRBV7-9
size: .
D: .
J: TRBJ2-3
length: 14
CDR3: CASSLGGTTDTQYF
DNA: TGTGCCAGCAGCTTAGGCGGGACGACAGATACGCAGTATTTT

V: TRBV30
size: .
D: TRBD1
J: TRBJ1-1
length: 14
CDR3: CAWSVLQGTEEAFF
DNA: TGTGCCTGGAGTGTACTCCAGGGGACAGAAGAAGCTTTCTTT

V: TRBV18
size: .
D: .
J: TRBJ2-7
length: 12
CDR3: CASSPLSYEQYF
DNA: TGTGCCAGCTCACCCCTCTCCTACGAGCAGTACTTC

V: TRBV29-1
size: few
D: TRBD2
J: TRBJ2-1
length: 20
CDR3: CSVEDRVAGGLCGSYNEQFF
DNA: TGCAGCGTTGAAGATCGGGTAGCGGGAGGTCTCTGTGGGTCCTACAATGAGCAGTTCTTC

V: TRBV7-6
size: .
D: .
J: TRBJ2-7
length: 14
CDR3: CASSSSRYSYEQYF
DNA: TGTGCCAGCAGCAGCTCACGTTACTCCTACGAGCAGTACTTC

V: TRBV6-5
size: .
D: TRBD1
J: TRBJ2-7
length: 16
CDR3: CASSYSRGQGGYEQYF
DNA: TGTGCCAGCAGTTACTCGAGAGGACAGGGGGGCTACGAGCAGTACTTC